The clone carrying this T cell receptor (beta chain) appeared a few times. The target antigen is unknown. Unmatched junction bases numbered 4, after V lost 0 bases and J lost 4 bases. The germline V gene encodes CDR1 SGHNT and CDR2 YYREEE (reference sequence). CDR3 length: 15 amino acids. The PCR contained 60 Vbeta and 13 Jbeta primers. The assay was immunoSEQ multiplex PCR, and TCRdb's table has in-frame clones only and misses some. Counted here are about 200,000 clones, about 13% occurring once; the ten biggest clones make up more than 7%. These data originate in a study of cytomegalovirus exposure and HLA in healthy donors. Overall study findings and caveats: The study recorded 160 or so TCR beta chains that were cytomegalovirus-associated. Upon later analysis, TCR association rates were observed to vary by HLA locus, being highest for DRB1 and lowest for HLA-C. Most TCR sequences proved rare, with some public TCRs found in many donors.

Input material: PBMCs. This chain uses TRBV5-4 with TRBJ1-1; 9 bases are shared with TRBD1. This clonotype was sampled from a man between 50 and 59 years old in good health and CMV-seropositive. CDR3 amino acids: CASSLALTGGTEAFF. The CDR3 DNA sequence: TGTGCCAGCAGCTTGGCCCTGACAGGGGGCACTGAAGCTTTCTTT.